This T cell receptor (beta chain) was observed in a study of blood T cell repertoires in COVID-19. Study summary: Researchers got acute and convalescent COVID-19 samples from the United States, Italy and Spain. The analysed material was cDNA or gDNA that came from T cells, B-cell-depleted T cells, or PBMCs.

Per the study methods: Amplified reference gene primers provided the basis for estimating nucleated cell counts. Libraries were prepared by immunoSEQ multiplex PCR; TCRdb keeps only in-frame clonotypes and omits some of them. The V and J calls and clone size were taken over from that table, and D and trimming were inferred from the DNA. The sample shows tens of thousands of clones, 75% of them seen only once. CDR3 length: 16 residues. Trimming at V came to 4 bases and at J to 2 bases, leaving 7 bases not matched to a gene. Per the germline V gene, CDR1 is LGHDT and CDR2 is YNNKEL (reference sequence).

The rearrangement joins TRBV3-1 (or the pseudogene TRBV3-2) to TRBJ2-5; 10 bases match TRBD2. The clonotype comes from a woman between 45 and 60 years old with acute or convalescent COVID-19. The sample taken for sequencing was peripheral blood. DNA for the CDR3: TGTGCCAGCAGCCTTTTCCTAGCGGGGGTACAAGAGACCCAGTACTTC. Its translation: CASSLFLAGVQETQYF.